This T cell receptor (beta chain) stems from a study of blood T cell repertoires in COVID-19 (dated by TCRdb to about 2020). For the study in its entirety: The collaborator samples originated in the United States, Italy and Spain and spanned the acute and convalescent phases of COVID-19. The prospective study material was composed of cDNA or gDNA derived from T cells, B-cell-depleted T cells, or PBMCs. Deeply sampled blood TCRbeta repertoires from subjects exposed to, actively infected with, or recovered from COVID-19 were included in the dataset. The repertoires were released in a freely available public database intended as a resource for research on the immune response to SARS-CoV-2. Samples were obtained from the ongoing ImmuneRACE study (first 160 participants) and from 1,200 or so subjects provided by 6 global collaborators. A de-identified subject ID, COVID-19 status, age in years and sex were almost always included in the sample metadata. Where available, HLA class I and class II types were obtained from metadata supplied by the sample provider rather than from assay-based typing.

Participants in the prospective study were aged 18 to 89 years, lived in over 20 United States geographic areas, and enrolled through a virtual design. In the prospective study, participants were assigned to cohorts based on the clinical history participants reported in a screening survey and a study questionnaire. In the prospective study, mobile phlebotomists collected whole blood, serum and a nasopharyngeal or oropharyngeal swab from each participant. Additional blood draws and questionnaires over an approximately 2-month period could optionally be provided by prospective study participants. Blood samples from the prospective study were shipped frozen or at room temperature prior to DNA extraction. TCRbeta CDR3 regions were amplified from genomic DNA using the immunoSEQ Assay, a bias-controlled multiplex PCR. Processing in the source paper ran as follows. Nucleated cell counts per sample were estimated from amplification of reference gene primers within the assay. To quantify the absolute abundance of each unique TCRbeta CDR3 rearrangement, sequence reads were collapsed and filtered. For each sample, productive Simpson clonality was calculated as the square root of Simpson's diversity index across productive rearrangements. Sourced from immuneACCESS, this table was stored by TCRdb with only in-frame sequences that have V and J called. A share of the clones is absent; for the studies checked, an unresolved V gene accounts for under half, and the remainder has no known explanation. V and J calls and clone size come straight from that table; D and trimming were deduced from the DNA. The sample has 200,000 to 250,000 clones on record, more than 70% of them singletons. Clones ranked in the top ten supply 7.4% of the sample.

Paper-wide results and their limitations: How much clinical and demographic metadata was included differed by source and by participant, and the metadata was provided uncurated.

Of note for this clone: The clone's antigen remains unknown. Nothing much larger sits one base from this clone, and base qualities are not available.

The sequencing sample was made of PBMCs or T cells enriched from blood (not recorded which). This sequence originates from a woman aged 40 to 55 with acute COVID-19.

Read as DNA, the sequence is TGTGCCAGCAGCAAGGGGTCCTACGAGCAGTACTTC. Its product reads: CASSKGSYEQYF. The chain employs TRBV5-5 and TRBJ2-7; possibly the D gene is TRBD1, per 5 matching bases. The germline V gene (reference sequence) gives CDR1 as SGHKS and CDR2 as YYEKEE. V sheds 4 bases and J sheds 1 base, leaving 6 bases between their ends. The CDR3, from cysteine to phenylalanine, totals 12 residues. Only the CDR3 DNA stays, 36 bases, in frame from base 1.